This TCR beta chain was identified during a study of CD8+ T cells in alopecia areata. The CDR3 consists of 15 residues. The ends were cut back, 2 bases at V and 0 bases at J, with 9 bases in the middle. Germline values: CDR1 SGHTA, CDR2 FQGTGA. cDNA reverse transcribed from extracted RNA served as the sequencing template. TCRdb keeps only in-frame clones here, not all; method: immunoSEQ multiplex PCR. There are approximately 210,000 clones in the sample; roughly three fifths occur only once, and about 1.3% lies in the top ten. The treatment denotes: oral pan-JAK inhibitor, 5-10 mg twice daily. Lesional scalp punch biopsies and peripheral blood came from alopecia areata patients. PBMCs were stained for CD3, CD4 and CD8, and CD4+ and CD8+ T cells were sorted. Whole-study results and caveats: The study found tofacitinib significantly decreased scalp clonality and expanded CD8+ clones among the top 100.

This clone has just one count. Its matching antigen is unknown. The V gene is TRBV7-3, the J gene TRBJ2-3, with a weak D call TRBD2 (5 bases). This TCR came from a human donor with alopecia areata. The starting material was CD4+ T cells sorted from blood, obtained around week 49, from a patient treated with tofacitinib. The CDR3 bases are TGTGCCAGCAGCTTAGTCGGCGGGAGCACAGATACGCAGTATTTT. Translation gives CASSLVGGSTDTQYF.